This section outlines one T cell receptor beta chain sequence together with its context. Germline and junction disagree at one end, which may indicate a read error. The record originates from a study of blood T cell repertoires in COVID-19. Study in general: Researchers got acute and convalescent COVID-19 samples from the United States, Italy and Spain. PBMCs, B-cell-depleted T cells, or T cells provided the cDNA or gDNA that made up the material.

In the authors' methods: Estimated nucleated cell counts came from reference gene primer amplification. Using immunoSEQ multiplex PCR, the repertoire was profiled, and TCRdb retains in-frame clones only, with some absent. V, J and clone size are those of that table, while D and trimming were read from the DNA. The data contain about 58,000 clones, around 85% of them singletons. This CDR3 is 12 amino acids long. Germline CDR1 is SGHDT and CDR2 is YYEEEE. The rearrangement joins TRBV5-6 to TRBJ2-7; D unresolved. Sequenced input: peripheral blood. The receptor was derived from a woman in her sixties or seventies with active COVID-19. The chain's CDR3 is CASSLGIDEQYF. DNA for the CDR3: TGTGCCAGCAGTTTGGGAATAGACGAGCAGTACTTC.